Presented here are 21 T cell receptor beta chains from one specimen sequenced in a study of T-cell memory formation after mild COVID-19. A single record per CDR3 protein comes from TCRdb applying MiXCR to the 5' RACE reads. Among a few hundred thousand distinct CDR3 sequences listed, 14% were seen once. What was sequenced was PBMCs or a T cell subset sorted from them (not recorded which). Every receptor here comes from a man younger than 35 who had mild COVID-19 (a few samples of this study predate the infection). Cell type and time point are not known.

This sequence joins TRBV6-4 and TRBJ2-2; 8 nucleotides agree with TRBD2. The germline V gene encodes CDR1 MRHNA and CDR2 SNTAGT. The CDR3 runs 15 residues. Unmatched junction bases numbered 5, after V lost 4 bases and J lost 4 bases. Written as DNA, the CDR3 is TGTGCCAGCAGTGGGAGCGGGGGCCCCACCGGGGAGCTGTTTTTT. This translates into CASSGSGGPTGELFF.

This rearrangement joins TRBV5-1 to TRBJ2-5; 9 nucleotides align to TRBD1. V lost 4 bases to trimming and J lost 5 bases; unmatched junction nucleotides: 9. CDR3 size: 15 residues. Germline V lookup: CDR1 SGHRS, CDR2 YFSETQ. Here the CDR3 DNA reads TGCGCCAGCAGCCCGATCGACAGGGGGGCCGAGACCCAGTACTTC. The encoded protein is CASSPIDRGAETQYF.

This clonotype showed up just a few times. This rearrangement joins TRBV7-3 to TRBJ2-1, with 8 bases aligning to TRBD2. Germline loops: CDR1 SGHTA, CDR2 FQGTGA. The trim removed 5 bases at V and 0 bases at J, leaving 3 bases unmatched. The CDR3 totals 15 residues. The CDR3, as DNA: TGTGCCAGCAGCCCTAGCGGGTTCTCCTACAATGAGCAGTTCTTC. It encodes CASSPSGFSYNEQFF.

This clonotype was seen more than once but under ten times. The chain recombines TRBV11-3 with TRBJ2-2; D perhaps matches TRBD2 (5 bases). V was cut by 3 bases and J by 7 bases, with 9 bases left in between. From germline, CDR1 is SGHNT and CDR2 YENEEA. The CDR3 has 13 amino acids. The DNA of the CDR3 is TGTGCCAGCAGCTTTCTAGCTGGCGGGGAGCTGTTTTTT. This gives the protein CASSFLAGGELFF.

This clonotype was counted a few times. The V call is TRBV5-5, the J call TRBJ2-2; a possible D gene is TRBD1 (6 bases). Germline CDR1 is SGHKS and CDR2 is YYEKEE (reference sequence). The CDR3 has 16 residues. V gave up 1 base and J gave up 6 bases, with 16 bases separating them. DNA of the CDR3: TGTGCCAGCAGCTTGTACGCGACAGGAGAGGCCGGGGAGCTGTTTTTT. It is translated as CASSLYATGEAGELFF.

The chain recombines TRBV7-2 with TRBJ1-1, with a possible D match to TRBD1 (6 bases). The CDR3 loop spans 14 amino acids. The V gene's germline CDR1 is SGHTA and CDR2 FQGNSA. Trimming shortened V by 6 bases and J by 4 bases, and 15 bases separated the two germline ends. CDR3 sequence reads: CASRSSGGITEAFF. CDR3 coding DNA: TGTGCCAGCAGGTCCTCTGGGGGCATCACTGAAGCTTTCTTT. The variable domain in full, with the rest retrieved from reference TRBV7-2 and TRBJ1-1, is GAGVSQSPSNKVTEKGKDVELRCDPISGHTALYWYRQSLGQGLEFLIYFQGNSAPDKSGLPSDRFSAERTGGSVSTLTIQRTQQEDSAVYLCASRSSGGITEAFFGQGTRLTVV.

This clonotype appeared many times. The rearrangement joins TRBV5-1 to TRBJ2-7; no clear D. Germline assignment: CDR1 SGHRS and CDR2 YFSETQ. The CDR3 has 13 residues. Deletions cut 3 bases from V and 5 bases from J, with 12 bases between. Here the CDR3 reads CASSYGSPNEQYF. The CDR3 DNA sequence: TGCGCCAGCAGCTACGGATCCCCCAACGAGCAGTACTTC.

This clonotype turned up a few times. DNA of the CDR3: TGTGCCAGCAGCTTCGGGAACAGCTATGGCTACACCTTC. It yields the protein CASSFGNSYGYTF. This chain joins TRBV7-9 and TRBJ1-2; no reliable D call. V was clipped by 3 bases and J by 4 bases, with 9 bases between them. Per the germline V gene, CDR1 is SEHNR and CDR2 is FQNEAQ (reference sequence). The CDR3 loop spans 13 amino acids.

This clonotype has just a few counts. This chain connects TRBV6-5 to TRBJ2-2; 9 positions agree with TRBD1. Trimming removed 0 bases from V and 7 bases from J; junction bases left unmatched: 6. Germline loops: CDR1 MNHEY, CDR2 SVGAGI. The CDR3 has 16 residues. CDR3 nucleotides: TGTGCCAGCAGTTACTCGTACAGGGGGCAGGGCGGGGAGCTGTTTTTT. Amino acids: CASSYSYRGQGGELFF.

This clonotype was counted between two and nine times. The J gene is TRBJ2-6, the V gene TRBV11-2, with unresolved D. The germline V gene encodes CDR1 SGHAT and CDR2 FQNNGV. The CDR3 runs to 15 residues. The germline V and J ends were trimmed by 5 bases and 3 bases, with 11 bases remaining between them. The CDR3 reads CASSGLLRGANVLTF. The CDR3 coding sequence is TGTGCCAGCAGCGGGTTGTTGCGTGGGGCCAACGTCCTGACTTTC.

The count of this clonotype is one. CDR3 amino acids: CASSIVWGQPQHF. The CDR3 coding sequence is TGTGCCAGTAGTATAGTCTGGGGTCAGCCCCAGCATTTT. The chain employs TRBV19 and TRBJ1-5, with no clear D. V was pared by 1 base and J by 6 bases, with 7 bases between. Germline assignment: CDR1 LNHDA and CDR2 SQIVND (reference sequence). This CDR3 contains 13 residues.

This clonotype has only a few counts. The chain combines TRBV9 with TRBJ2-3; D is possibly TRBD1 (6 bases). The V and J ends lost 0 bases and 1 base respectively, with 12 bases between them. This CDR3 has 16 amino acids. The germline V gene has CDR1 SGDLS and CDR2 YYNGEE. The DNA of the CDR3 is TGTGCCAGCAGCGTAGCCCCTCGACAGGGCACAGATACGCAGTATTTT. Translating gives CASSVAPRQGTDTQYF. Variable domain in full (rest from reference TRBV9 and TRBJ2-3): DSGVTQTPKHLITATGQRVTLRCSPRSGDLSVYWYQQSLDQGLQFLIQYYNGEERAKGNILERFSAQQFPDLHSELNLSSLELGDSALYFCASSVAPRQGTDTQYFGPGTRLTVL.

CDR3 loop: CASTNRTGSVYGYTF. CDR3 in DNA: TGTGCCAGCACCAACCGGACAGGGAGCGTTTATGGCTACACCTTC. This rearrangement joins TRBV11-2 to TRBJ1-2, with TRBD1 matching 8 bases. From germline, CDR1 is SGHAT and CDR2 FQNNGV. The CDR3 is 15 amino acids. V was pared by 7 bases and J by 5 bases, with 12 bases of the junction left unmatched.

The chain uses TRBV6-1 and TRBJ2-7, with no clear D. The ends were cut back, 3 bases at V and 3 bases at J, with 9 bases in the middle. The CDR3 contains 13 residues. Germline CDR1 and CDR2: MNHNS and SASEGT. CDR3 amino acids: CASSDPSRYEQYV. The CDR3 region has the DNA TGTGCCAGCAGTGACCCAAGTCGCTACGAGCAGTACGTC.

The table lists this clonotype with a few counts. V usage is TRBV6-5 and J usage is TRBJ1-1; weak D call: TRBD1 (6 bases). This CDR3 region has 14 residues. Deletions cut 2 bases from V and 7 bases from J, with 14 bases between. Germline CDR1 MNHEY, CDR2 SVGAGI. The CDR3 loop is CASSYSRGAFEAFF. The CDR3 DNA reads as TGTGCCAGCAGTTACAGTCGGGGGGCCTTTGAAGCTTTCTTT.

V gene TRBV20-1 combines with J gene TRBJ1-1, with D hard to call. There are 12 residues in the CDR3. CDR1 is DFQATT and CDR2 is SNEGSKA in the germline V gene (reference sequence). The CDR3 loop reads CSVERLNTEAFF. The CDR3 nucleotides are TGCAGCGTCGAGCGACTCAACACTGAAGCTTTCTTT.

This clonotype was observed a few times. The chain couples TRBV9 to TRBJ1-2, with 7 bases identical to TRBD1. This CDR3 has 15 amino acids. In germline, CDR1 is SGDLS, CDR2 YYNGEE. The junction had 4 bases not matched to a gene; V was cut back by 0 bases and J by 2 bases. The CDR3 reads CASSVGDRDNYGYTF. In DNA form, the CDR3 reads TGTGCCAGCAGCGTAGGCGACAGGGACAACTATGGCTACACCTTC.

This clonotype has only a few counts. The chain uses TRBV5-1 and TRBJ2-5; D may match TRBD1 or TRBD2 (5 bases each). Germline CDR1 SGHRS, CDR2 YFSETQ. The V gene lost 0 bases and the J gene lost 2 bases, with 11 bases spanning the gap. The CDR3 spans 15 residues. This CDR3 reads CASSLVPGAQETQYF. The CDR3 nucleotides are TGCGCCAGCAGCTTGGTACCCGGGGCACAAGAGACCCAGTACTTC.

This clonotype was counted between two and nine times. This sequence joins TRBV3-1 and TRBJ2-3, with D maybe TRBD1 (6 bases). Germline CDR1 LGHDT, CDR2 YNNKEL (reference sequence). V was clipped by 4 bases and J by 3 bases, with 20 bases between them. The CDR3 consists of 17 residues. CDR3 bases: TGTGCCAGCAGCCCTCAGGCAGGCAGGGGACGGACAGATACGCAGTATTTT. Encoded protein: CASSPQAGRGRTDTQYF.

This clonotype was picked up a small number of times. The V and J genes are TRBV5-5 and TRBJ2-7; no reliable D call. V lost 0 bases to trimming and J lost 3 bases, with 7 bases between them. This CDR3 comprises 13 residues. Germline-derived CDR1 and CDR2 are SGHKS and YYEKEE (reference sequence). The CDR3 sequence is CASSLVQLYEQYF. CDR3 sequence (DNA): TGTGCCAGCAGCTTGGTACAGCTCTACGAGCAGTACTTC. The full variable domain, completed using reference TRBV5-5 and TRBJ2-7, is DAGVTQSPTHLIKTRGQQVTLRCSPISGHKSVSWYQQVLGQGPQFIFQYYEKEERGRGNFPDRFSARQFPNYSSELNVNALLLGDSALYLCASSLVQLYEQYFGPGTRLTVT.

The table lists this clonotype with a few counts. The chain carries TRBV29-1 and TRBJ2-7; D is tentatively TRBD1 or TRBD2 (5 bases each). CDR1 SQVTM and CDR2 ANQGSEA come from the germline V gene. The length of the CDR3 is 17 residues. The V end lost 1 base, the J end lost 3 bases, and 22 bases lay between the germline ends. This chain's CDR3 is CSVEGLLRDGTVYEQYV. The CDR3 DNA is TGCAGCGTTGAAGGATTACTCCGGGACGGGACCGTCTACGAGCAGTACGTC.